The 23 T cell receptor beta chains below all came from one sample that was sequenced in a study of CXCR3-negative and CXCR3-positive naive CD8 T cells. Findings and limits, study-wide: CXCR3-positive naive cells had TRB CDR3s that were more hydrophobic than CXCR3-negative naive cells had.

Antigens for these TCRs are unknown. 5' RACE with UMI labels generated the TRB cDNA libraries. No DNA is given; TCRdb re-called the 5' RACE reads and lists each CDR3 protein once. This sample's clone table lists 95,000 to 100,000 distinct CDR3 sequences. Material: naive CXCR3+ CD8+ T cells from blood. Subset denoted: CD45RO-CCR7+CD27+CD95- naive CD8+ T cells expressing CXCR3 (TNR3+). The receptors derive from a human donor in good health. Some clones in this sample may be carry-over from other donors' samples.

The CDR3 is CASSFLTGELFF. This chain joins TRBV7-3 and TRBJ2-2. The germline CDR1 and CDR2 sequences are SGHTA and FQGTGA. This CDR3 is built from 12 residues.

The chain joins TRBV12-3 or TRBV12-4 to TRBJ2-1. The CDR3 loop spans 12 amino acids. CDR3: CASSPMNNEQFF.

The chain links TRBV15 to TRBJ2-7; TCRdb names TRBD1, which stays unverified in the absence of DNA. The CDR3 totals 13 residues. Germline V gene data show CDR1 as LNHNV and CDR2 as YYDKDF (reference sequence). CDR3 amino acids: CATSPAGTYEQYF.

The chain is built from TRBV9 and TRBJ2-7; with no DNA, the TCRdb D assignment of TRBD1 cannot be verified. The CDR3 is 14 amino acids. Germline values: CDR1 SGDLS, CDR2 YYNGEE. The CDR3 loop is CASSFLPGDYEQYF.

This chain uses TRBV15 with TRBJ1-2. Germline values: CDR1 LNHNV, CDR2 YYDKDF (reference sequence). The CDR3 is 15 residues long. The CDR3 region is CATTSPSTESGGYTF.

The chain carries TRBV28 and TRBJ2-7; TCRdb lists TRBD1, though no DNA is available to test this call. This CDR3 has 12 residues. Germline CDR1 is MDHEN and CDR2 is SYDVKM. This CDR3 is CASRDRAYEQYF. The whole variable domain, remainder taken from reference TRBV28 and TRBJ2-7, is DVKVTQSSRYLVKRTGEKVFLECVQDMDHENMFWYRQDPGLGLRLIYFSYDVKMKEKGDIPEGYSVSREKKERFSLILESASTNQTSMYLCASRDRAYEQYFGPGTRLTVT.

This sequence joins TRBV27 and TRBJ1-2. CDR1 is MNHEY, CDR2 SMNVEV, per germline (reference sequence). This CDR3 has 11 residues. The CDR3: CASWRVSGYTF.

The chain has TRBV7-2 and TRBJ2-6. The CDR3 consists of 15 residues. CDR1 and CDR2 from the germline V gene are SGHTA and FQGNSA. CDR3 region: CASSLTHSGANVLTF. Drawing the rest from reference TRBV7-2 and TRBJ2-6, the complete variable domain is GAGVSQSPSNKVTEKGKDVELRCDPISGHTALYWYRQSLGQGLEFLIYFQGNSAPDKSGLPSDRFSAERTGGSVSTLTIQRTQQEDSAVYLCASSLTHSGANVLTFGAGSRLTVL.

The chain has TRBV7-7 and TRBJ1-2. The germline V gene encodes CDR1 SSHAT and CDR2 FNYEAQ (reference sequence). This CDR3 region has 13 residues. The CDR3 loop is CASSSSKDYGYTF.

V and J are TRBV4-2 and TRBJ2-1; TCRdb's D gene call, TRBD1, goes unchecked for lack of DNA. CDR1 and CDR2 (germline): LGHNA, YNFKEQ. The CDR3 runs 18 residues. CDR3 in amino acids: CASSQDGAGGAPYNEQFF.

The V call is TRBV28, the J call TRBJ1-5. The germline gives CDR1 MDHEN, CDR2 SYDVKM. The CDR3 runs 13 residues. The CDR3 is CASSLGGPQPQHF.

J is TRBJ2-1 and V is TRBV20-1; TCRdb outputs TRBD2, but without DNA this stays unchecked. The CDR3 consists of 12 residues. Per germline, CDR1 DFQATT and CDR2 SNEGSKA (reference sequence). CDR3 sequence: CSAREREVEQFF.

The chain links TRBV10-3 to TRBJ1-2; TCRdb picks TRBD1, but there is no DNA to check that call. Germline CDR1 is ENHRY and CDR2 is SYGVKD. The CDR3 loop spans 15 amino acids. CDR3 sequence reads: CAISDEDRGPDGYTF.

The J gene is TRBJ2-3, the V gene TRBV15; the D call of TRBD1 rests on TCRdb alone, since no DNA is present to check it. The CDR3 spans 14 residues. Germline CDR1 LNHNV, CDR2 YYDKDF (reference sequence). The CDR3 loop reads CATSVRDRVDTQYF.

The chain combines TRBV9 with TRBJ2-1; TCRdb proposes TRBD1, but this gene call is untestable without DNA. The germline V gene has CDR1 SGDLS and CDR2 YYNGEE. This CDR3 has 16 residues. The CDR3 loop reads CASSVGAGAAYNEQFF.

V is TRBV19 and J is TRBJ2-4; the TCRdb call, TRBD2, lacks DNA for checking. The germline V gene has CDR1 LNHDA and CDR2 SQIVND (reference sequence). This CDR3 has 15 residues. The CDR3 sequence: CASRIAGEAKNIQYF.

V usage is TRBV29-1 and J usage is TRBJ2-3; the D call from TCRdb, TRBD1, cannot be confirmed without DNA. The CDR3 runs to 18 residues. CDR1 is SQVTM, CDR2 ANQGSEA, per germline. CDR3 amino acids: CSVEGGDGPSMFVDTQYF.

The chain joins TRBV6-5 to TRBJ2-3; TCRdb reports TRBD1, a call that lacks DNA to check it against. The CDR3 has 17 amino acids. Per germline, CDR1 MNHEY and CDR2 SVGAGI. The CDR3 sequence is CASRPHWAGNLSDTQYF.

The chain carries TRBV29-1 and TRBJ2-5; TCRdb's D call of TRBD1 is untestable without DNA. The CDR3 runs to 13 residues. The germline V gene has CDR1 SQVTM and CDR2 ANQGSEA. The chain's CDR3 is CSVEGTGEETQYF.

The chain recombines TRBV27 with TRBJ2-1; the TCRdb call, TRBD2, lacks DNA for checking. The CDR3 loop spans 14 amino acids. Germline V gene lookup returns CDR1 MNHEY and CDR2 SMNVEV (reference sequence). The CDR3: CASRSGGTYNEQFF.

This chain connects TRBV4-1 to TRBJ2-7. This CDR3 has 13 residues. CDR1 and CDR2 from the germline V gene are MGHRA and YSYEKL. CDR3 amino acids: CASSQTQSYERYF.

The V and J genes are TRBV28 and TRBJ2-7; the D call from TCRdb, TRBD2, cannot be confirmed without DNA. This CDR3 comprises 21 residues. Germline CDR1 MDHEN, CDR2 SYDVKM. This CDR3 is CASSPPWGDSRVKGVLYEQYF.

The chain employs TRBV14 and TRBJ2-7. Germline loops: CDR1 SGHDN, CDR2 FVKESK. This CDR3 region has 15 residues. CDR3 residues: CASSRGVDASYEQYF.